The next 14 T cell receptor beta chains were all read from a single sample in a study of CD8 T cells in ankylosing spondylitis. TCRdb reprocessed the 5' RACE reads with MiXCR, giving one entry per CDR3 protein. The data hold a few hundred thousand distinct CDR3 sequences, with 20% observed a single time. The source material was blood, either unsorted or a sorted T cell fraction (not recorded which). The source of these receptors is a male donor with ankylosing spondylitis or in good health (not recorded which).

In DNA, the CDR3 is TGTGCCAGCAGCTCCCTGGGAGGGGCCTCCTACAATGAGCAGTTCTTC. Encoded protein: CASSSLGGASYNEQFF. The chain carries TRBV7-3 and TRBJ2-1; 7 bases are a match to TRBD2. The CDR3 consists of 16 residues. Germline loops: CDR1 SGHTA, CDR2 FQGTGA. J was trimmed by 0 bases and V by 4 bases; bases with no gene match: 6.

This clonotype was observed a handful of times. In DNA, the CDR3 is TGCAGTGCTAGAGATGAACAGGGGGTGAACACTGAAGCTTTCTTT. Translation gives CSARDEQGVNTEAFF. The rearrangement uses TRBV20-1 and TRBJ1-1; TRBD1 agrees at 8 bases. CDR3 length: 15 amino acids. J gave up 0 bases and V 0 bases, and 3 bases lay outside the gene matches. Germline CDR1 and CDR2: DFQATT and SNEGSKA (reference sequence).

This clonotype was recorded a few times. The rearrangement joins TRBV9 to TRBJ2-5, with 7 positions matching TRBD2. The CDR3 has 14 residues. Germline loops: CDR1 SGDLS, CDR2 YYNGEE. J was trimmed by 4 bases and V by 3 bases; bases with no gene match: 6. As DNA, the CDR3 is TGTGCCAGCAGCGCAATGGGGGGGGGAGAGACCCAGTACTTC. This codes for CASSAMGGGETQYF. The whole variable domain, remainder taken from reference TRBV9 and TRBJ2-5, is DSGVTQTPKHLITATGQRVTLRCSPRSGDLSVYWYQQSLDQGLQFLIQYYNGEERAKGNILERFSAQQFPDLHSELNLSSLELGDSALYFCASSAMGGGETQYFGPGTRLLVL.

V is TRBV6-5 and J is TRBJ1-2, with D uncertain. V shed 4 bases and J shed 0 bases, with 9 bases lying between them. There are 14 residues in the CDR3. The germline gives CDR1 MNHEY, CDR2 SVGAGI. The CDR3, as DNA: TGTGCCAGCAGTTTAGGGCCCCCTAACTATGGCTACACCTTC. It encodes CASSLGPPNYGYTF.

This clonotype was seen a few times. V gene TRBV20-1 combines with J gene TRBJ2-3; D gene ambiguous. V was trimmed by 3 bases and J by 1 base, leaving 17 bases between them. Germline V lookup: CDR1 DFQATT, CDR2 SNEGSKA (reference sequence). CDR3 length: 16 residues. CDR3 loop: CSASDGRRWGTDTQYF. The CDR3 nucleotides read TGCAGTGCTAGTGACGGCCGCCGGTGGGGCACAGATACGCAGTATTTT.

This clonotype was counted only a few times. The genes are TRBV10-3 and TRBJ1-3; no clear D. The CDR3 contains 13 residues. The V gene's germline CDR1 is ENHRY and CDR2 SYGVKD. V lost 2 bases and J lost 6, with 8 bases in between. CDR3 nucleotide sequence: TGTGCCATCAGTGAGCTTACGACAAACACCATATATTTT. The encoded protein is CAISELTTNTIYF.

This clonotype was recorded a few times. The CDR3, as DNA: TGTGCCAGCGAAAGGGGCGGAACTGGCGGGGAGCTGTTTTTT. Translated, it gives CASERGGTGGELFF. The J gene is TRBJ2-2, the V gene TRBV7-9, with a tentative D call TRBD1 (5 bases). Per germline, CDR1 SEHNR and CDR2 FQNEAQ (reference sequence). The V gene lost 8 bases and the J gene lost 7 bases, with 17 bases spanning the gap. The length of the CDR3 is 14 residues. Using reference TRBV7-9 and TRBJ2-2 for the parts outside the CDR3, the full variable domain is DTGVSQNPRHKITKRGQNVTFRCDPISEHNRLYWYRQTLGQGPEFLTYFQNEAQLEKSRLLSDRFSAERPKGSFSTLEIQRTEQGDSAMYLCASERGGTGGELFFGEGSRLTVL.

The V gene is TRBV12-3 or TRBV12-4, the J gene TRBJ2-3; D may match TRBD1 or TRBD2 (5 bases each). This CDR3 region has 15 residues. V lost 5 bases, J lost 6 bases, and 18 bases lay in between. This chain's CDR3 is CASSDPGRPSDTQYF. In DNA, the CDR3 is TGTGCCAGCAGTGACCCGGGACGGCCGTCCGATACGCAGTATTTT.

The chain recombines TRBV12-3 or TRBV12-4 with TRBJ1-4, with D unresolved. V dropped 6 bases and J dropped 10 bases, with 12 bases sitting between them. This CDR3 comprises 12 residues. Here the CDR3 reads CASSHEGGKLFF. The CDR3 DNA reads TGTGCCAGCAGCCACGAGGGCGGAAAACTGTTTTTT.

Ten or more counts support this clonotype. The V and J genes are TRBV12-3 or TRBV12-4 and TRBJ2-1; TRBD2 matches at 8 bases. The V segment lost 7 bases and the J segment 0 bases; nucleotides outside the gene matches: 8. The CDR3 is 16 amino acids. CDR3 loop: CASTGVGGVSYNEQFF. DNA for the CDR3: TGTGCCAGCACCGGAGTCGGGGGGGTCTCCTACAATGAGCAGTTCTTC.

This clonotype was observed a handful of times. V is TRBV7-9 and J is TRBJ1-1, with 9 bases aligning to TRBD1. Germline trimming cut 6 bases from V and 1 base from J; bases unmatched to any gene: 12. Germline V gene lookup returns CDR1 SEHNR and CDR2 FQNEAQ (reference sequence). This CDR3 has 17 amino acids. The CDR3 sequence: CASRPRTGDRKNTEAFF. In DNA form, the CDR3 reads TGTGCCAGCAGGCCCAGGACAGGGGACAGGAAGAACACTGAAGCTTTCTTT.

This clonotype has just a few counts. The chain couples TRBV11-3 to TRBJ2-1, with 10 bases aligning to TRBD2. This CDR3 is 15 amino acids long. Germline V gene lookup returns CDR1 SGHNT and CDR2 YENEEA. With 1 base clipped from V and 6 bases from J, the junction kept 3 bases outside the gene matches. The CDR3 DNA is TGTGCCAGCAGCTTAGCTCCTAGCGGGGGCAATGAGCAGTTCTTC. Protein sequence: CASSLAPSGGNEQFF.

CDR3 nucleotide sequence: TGTGCCACCAGCTCCGGGCCGTCCTACAATGAGCAGTTCTTC. Translated, it gives CATSSGPSYNEQFF. J is TRBJ2-1 and V is TRBV15; no definite D call. Germline CDR1 reads LNHNV; CDR2 reads YYDKDF (reference sequence). The CDR3 length is 14 residues. V lost 5 bases to trimming and J lost 1 base, with 9 bases between them. The full variable domain, its missing parts supplied by reference TRBV15 and TRBJ2-1, is DAMVIQNPRYQVTQFGKPVTLSCSQTLNHNVMYWYQQKSSQAPKLLFHYYDKDFNNEADTPDNFQSRRPNTSFCFLDIRSPGLGDTAMYLCATSSGPSYNEQFFGPGTRLTVL.

The chain couples TRBV4-1 to TRBJ1-6; 7 bases align to TRBD1. V trimming: 4 bases; J trimming: 3 bases; junction bases outside the gene matches: 12. CDR1 MGHRA and CDR2 YSYEKL come from the germline V gene. This CDR3 contains 18 residues. In nucleotides, the CDR3 is TGCGCCAGCAGCCGAGGACAGGCCATCACAGACTATAATTCACCCCTCCACTTT. Translating it yields CASSRGQAITDYNSPLHF.